This entry lists 6 T cell receptor beta chains sequenced from one sample in a study of OX40 agonist ivuxolimab in advanced cancers. Repertoires were generated with immunoSEQ multiplex PCR, while TCRdb's copy carries only in-frame clones and drops some. The table has more than 100,000 clones, around 91% seen once. The sequences come from CD4+ or CD8+ T cells sorted from blood, collected in a trial of the OX40 agonist ivuxolimab. The origin of the receptors is an adult with an advanced solid tumor such as melanoma, head and neck, liver or kidney cancer.

The chain recombines TRBV19 with TRBJ1-2; D is unclear. The V end lost 4 bases, the J end lost 3 bases, and 3 bases lay between the germline ends. The CDR3 is 11 residues long. CDR1 is LNHDA, CDR2 SQIVND, per germline (reference sequence). DNA of the CDR3: TGTGCCAGTAGTAACGACTATGGCTACACCTTC. It yields the protein CASSNDYGYTF.

CDR3 sequence: CASSLGGQGYAYGYTF. The CDR3 DNA follows: TGTGCCAGCAGCTTAGGCGGACAGGGTTACGCCTATGGCTACACCTTC. The genes are TRBV7-2 and TRBJ1-2, with TRBD1 identical over 8 bases. The germline gives CDR1 SGHTA, CDR2 FQGNSA. CDR3 length equals 16 residues. J was trimmed by 4 bases and V by 1 base; bases with no gene match: 8. The whole variable domain, remainder taken from reference TRBV7-2 and TRBJ1-2, is GAGVSQSPSNKVTEKGKDVELRCDPISGHTALYWYRQSLGQGLEFLIYFQGNSAPDKSGLPSDRFSAERTGGSVSTLTIQRTQQEDSAVYLCASSLGGQGYAYGYTFGSGTRLTVV.

The gene calls are TRBV6-5 and TRBJ1-5; D remains ambiguous. The CDR3 is made up of 13 amino acids. Germline lookup yields CDR1 MNHEY and CDR2 SVGAGI. V was trimmed by 2 bases and J by 5 bases, leaving 7 bases between them. CDR3 nucleotides: TGTGCCAGCAGTTACGCGGGCCATCAGCCCCAGCATTTT. Encoded protein: CASSYAGHQPQHF.

The J gene is TRBJ1-6, the V gene TRBV6-6; a weak D match, TRBD1 (5 bases). V was cut by 6 bases and J by 16 bases, with 16 bases left in between. The germline V gene encodes CDR1 MNHNY and CDR2 SVGAGI (reference sequence). The CDR3 runs to 12 residues. CDR3 in DNA: TGTGCCAGCAGCCCCTCTGGTGGGGGTCTCCACTTT. Protein: CASSPSGGGLHF.

This chain connects TRBV18 to TRBJ2-7, with TRBD2 as a possible D gene (6 bases). The CDR3 totals 13 residues. V dropped 3 bases and J dropped 7 bases, with 13 bases sitting between them. CDR1 is KGHSH, CDR2 LQKENI, per germline. CDR3 DNA: TGTGCCAGCTCACCGGGGGGTAAGGAAGAGCAGTACTTC. It codes for CASSPGGKEEQYF.

The chain has TRBV7-2 and TRBJ1-4; D uncertain. The CDR3 sequence is 13 residues long. The V and J ends lost 4 bases and 3 bases respectively, with 6 bases between them. In germline, CDR1 is SGHTA, CDR2 FQGNSA. CDR3 sequence (DNA): TGTGCCAGCAGCTCCAGGCCTAATGAAAAACTGTTTTTT. This gives the protein CASSSRPNEKLFF. The full variable domain, completed using reference TRBV7-2 and TRBJ1-4, is GAGVSQSPSNKVTEKGKDVELRCDPISGHTALYWYRQSLGQGLEFLIYFQGNSAPDKSGLPSDRFSAERTGGSVSTLTIQRTQQEDSAVYLCASSSRPNEKLFFGSGTQLSVL.